What follows describes a single TCR beta chain. Its antigen has not been determined. There are no base qualities to consult, and no much larger clone falls within one base. CDR3 length: 15 amino acids, cysteine to phenylalanine. Just the 45-base CDR3 DNA is kept, in frame starting at base 1. CDR1 and CDR2, per the germline V gene (reference sequence), are SEHNR and FQNEAQ. V lost 3 bases and J lost 0 bases; the stretch between them is 12 bases long. TCRbeta CDR3 regions were amplified from genomic DNA using the immunoSEQ Assay, a bias-controlled multiplex PCR. As for the authors' bioinformatics: The number of nucleated cells in each sample was estimated from the amplification of reference gene primers within the assay. Sequence reads were collapsed and filtered to measure the absolute abundance of every unique TCRbeta CDR3 rearrangement. Productive Simpson clonality was computed per sample as the square root of Simpson's diversity index over productive rearrangements. TCRdb took this table from immuneACCESS and kept in-frame rearrangements with V and J called. Such tables lack part of the clones; where checked against another copy, unresolved V genes explain under half of the gap, and the rest is unexplained. V, J and clone size were drawn from that table, and D and trimming were deduced from the DNA. This sample lists about 75,000 clones; 60% to 85% were detected once. The ten biggest clones cover 5% to 6% of the sample.

The data were obtained in a study of blood T cell repertoires in COVID-19 (dated by TCRdb to 2020 to 2022). Context from the whole study: Collaborator samples came from the United States, Italy and Spain and covered acute and convalescent phases of COVID-19. The prospective study material was composed of cDNA or gDNA derived from T cells, B-cell-depleted T cells, or PBMCs. Deeply sampled blood TCRbeta repertoires from subjects exposed to, actively infected with, or recovered from COVID-19 were included in the dataset. The repertoires were released in a freely available public database meant as a resource for research on the immune response to SARS-CoV-2. Samples came from the ongoing ImmuneRACE study (first 160 participants) plus 1,254 subjects from 6 global collaborators. Nearly every sample came with metadata listing a de-identified subject ID, COVID-19 status, age in years and sex. HLA class I and class II types, where available, came from metadata supplied by the sample provider rather than from assay-based typing. Results and caveats for the whole study, not just this receptor: The quantity of clinical and demographic metadata differed by source and by participant and was supplied without curation.

The collaborating institutions used their own protocols to collect whole blood in K2EDTA tubes. For TCRbeta analysis, collaborators shipped samples in one of three forms: frozen whole blood, isolated PBMCs, or DNA extracted from either of those sample types. Sequencing used peripheral blood. The chain is made from TRBV7-9 and TRBJ2-7, with TRBD1 tentatively as D gene (5 bases match). This TCR was recovered from a woman at least 80 years old with active or convalescent COVID-19. The CDR3 region: CASSFTEGDSYEQYF. Read as DNA, the sequence is TGTGCCAGCAGCTTCACCGAAGGGGACTCCTACGAGCAGTACTTC.